Reported below is one T cell receptor beta chain. Donors in the study were healthy people who gave bone marrow. PCR was performed using 60 Vbeta and 13 Jbeta primers. Libraries were prepared by immunoSEQ multiplex PCR; TCRdb keeps only in-frame clonotypes and omits some of them. This repertoire shows 200,000 to 250,000 clones, approximately 78% found once; its top ten account for 3.8%. This sample is part of a study of cytomegalovirus exposure and HLA in healthy donors. Background on the study: A previous analysis identified more than 100 million unique TCR beta sequences derived from around 180 million T cells. The early release's HLA-typed donors yielded 80 million to 95 million unique TCRs.

The CDR3 loop spans 15 amino acids. The trim removed 0 bases at V and 2 bases at J, leaving 3 bases unmatched. The germline gives CDR1 SGHRS, CDR2 YFSETQ. The receptor comes from a male donor in good health and CMV-seronegative. Sequencing was performed on PBMCs. The chain employs TRBV5-1 and TRBJ1-1, with 8 positions matching TRBD1. The CDR3 loop reads CASSLEGQVNTEAFF. The CDR3 DNA is TGCGCCAGCAGCTTGGAGGGACAGGTAAACACTGAAGCTTTCTTT.